This T cell receptor beta chain derives from a study of shared clonotypes between healthy human individuals. About the research overall: Every donor yielded three CD4 naive, three CD4 memory, two CD8 naive and one CD8 memory plate.

As regards this clone: This same CDR3 is encoded by further DNA sequences in the sample.

The deep-level immunoSEQ assay was used. Original data processing: Junction-only immunoSEQ sequences carried no quality scores, so filtering differed. Using immunoSEQ multiplex PCR, the repertoire was profiled, and TCRdb retains in-frame clones only, with some absent. V, J and clone size derive from that table, while D and trimming were established from the DNA sequence. The data hold approximately 2,300,000 clones, with roughly 90% observed a single time. V shed 5 bases, J shed 1 base, and the junction held 3 bases outside the gene matches. In germline, CDR1 is SGHTA, CDR2 FQGNSA. The CDR3 totals 14 residues. The split of CD4+ cells yielded CD45RA+ naive and CD45RA-negative memory subsets.

The chain carries TRBV7-2 and TRBJ1-1, with 8 bases aligning to TRBD1. Material for sequencing was naive CD4+ T cells from PBMCs. The subset: CD45RA+ positively selected. This sequence was found in a man aged 18 to 29 in good health. Some clones in this sample may be carry-over from other donors' samples. The CDR3 spells CASSRDRGNTEAFF. CDR3 sequence (DNA): TGTGCCAGCAGCCGCGACAGGGGGAACACTGAAGCTTTCTTT.